These 26 T cell receptor beta chains originate from one sample sequenced in a study of cytomegalovirus exposure and HLA in healthy donors. Primers for the PCR totalled 60 Vbeta and 13 Jbeta. The data were produced by immunoSEQ multiplex PCR, yet TCRdb's version contains in-frame clones alone and is incomplete. Here the sample table reports around 160,000 clones. Sequencing was performed on PBMCs. Source of these receptors: a woman between 45 and 60 years old in good health and CMV-seronegative.

The V gene is TRBV7-3, the J gene TRBJ2-7; D is perhaps TRBD2 (5 bases). This CDR3 is built from 15 residues. Germline lookup yields CDR1 SGHTA and CDR2 FQGTGA. V was clipped by 2 bases and J by 5 bases, with 16 bases between them. The CDR3 coding sequence is TGTGCCAGCAGCTTAGGCGGTCAGGACTGGGACGAGCAGTACTTC. Its translation is CASSLGGQDWDEQYF.

J is TRBJ2-3 and V is TRBV7-2; D is ambiguous. The germline gives CDR1 SGHTA, CDR2 FQGNSA. This CDR3 is built from 13 residues. The V end lost 1 base, the J end lost 6 bases, and 8 bases lay between the germline ends. The CDR3 loop is CASSLVSGDTQYF. CDR3 in DNA: TGTGCCAGCAGCTTAGTCTCAGGTGATACGCAGTATTTT.

The rearrangement links TRBV5-1 to TRBJ1-5, with no clear D. Germline V CDR1 and CDR2: SGHRS, YFSETQ. The CDR3 has 13 residues. Trimming left V 3 bases short and J 2 bases short, with 6 bases between. The CDR3 DNA is TGCGCCAGCAGCTGGGAGGGCAATCAGCCCCAGCATTTT. Translation gives CASSWEGNQPQHF.

This chain connects TRBV7-2 to TRBJ2-3, with D perhaps TRBD2 (6 bases). The CDR3 covers 16 residues. Per germline, CDR1 SGHTA and CDR2 FQGNSA. V was shortened by 5 bases and J by 2 bases, with 17 bases between the two germline ends. The CDR3: CASSTRGSGSTDTQYF. The CDR3 region has the DNA TGTGCCAGCAGCACCCGGGGTAGCGGCTCCACAGATACGCAGTATTTT.

The rearrangement uses TRBV28 and TRBJ1-6; 11 nucleotides line up with TRBD1. The CDR3 sequence is 19 residues long. The V segment lost 6 bases and the J segment 0 bases; nucleotides outside the gene matches: 10. Germline CDR1 and CDR2: MDHEN and SYDVKM. The CDR3 is CASSGQGASGSSYNSPLHF. The CDR3 DNA is TGTGCCAGCAGCGGACAGGGGGCGAGCGGTAGCTCCTATAATTCACCCCTCCACTTT.

V gene TRBV13 combines with J gene TRBJ2-5, with 9 bases identical to TRBD2. The CDR3 runs to 13 residues. The germline V gene has CDR1 PRHDT and CDR2 FYEKMQ (reference sequence). With 4 bases clipped from V and 5 bases from J, the junction kept 2 bases outside the gene matches. CDR3 in amino acids: CASSWGTSETQYF. The CDR3 DNA reads as TGTGCCAGCAGCTGGGGGACTAGCGAGACCCAGTACTTC. The full variable domain, its missing parts supplied by reference TRBV13 and TRBJ2-5, is AAGVIQSPRHLIKEKRETATLKCYPIPRHDTVYWYQQGPGQDPQFLISFYEKMQSDKGSIPDRFSAQQFSDYHSELNMSSLELGDSALYFCASSWGTSETQYFGPGTRLLVL.

The chain has TRBV19 and TRBJ2-5, with TRBD2 identical over 14 bases. The ends lost 4 bases at V and 4 bases at J; junction bases unmatched: 8. Germline V CDR1 and CDR2: LNHDA, SQIVND (reference sequence). The CDR3 is 17 residues long. CDR3 bases: TGTGCCAGTAGTAAAGGGACTAGCGGGAGTATGGTAGAGACCCAGTACTTC. This sequence encodes CASSKGTSGSMVETQYF. Full variable domain (rest looked up from reference TRBV19 and TRBJ2-5): DGGITQSPKYLFRKEGQNVTLSCEQNLNHDAMYWYRQDPGQGLRLIYYSQIVNDFQKGDIAEGYSVSREKKESFPLTVTSAQKNPTAFYLCASSKGTSGSMVETQYFGPGTRLLVL.

The chain employs TRBV18 and TRBJ1-3, with D hard to call. V was cut by 1 base and J by 0 bases, with 7 bases left in between. Germline V gene sequence: CDR1 KGHSH, CDR2 LQKENI. CDR3 length equals 15 residues. CDR3: CASSPRGSSGNTIYF. The CDR3 coding sequence is TGTGCCAGCTCACCACGAGGAAGCTCTGGAAACACCATATATTTT.

The gene calls are TRBV7-2 and TRBJ2-1, with 10 nucleotides matching TRBD2. Germline V gives CDR1 SGHTA, CDR2 FQGNSA. The CDR3 contains 15 residues. V shed 0 bases, J shed 8 bases, and the junction held 4 bases outside the gene matches. The CDR3 region has the DNA TGTGCCAGCAGCTTAGCGGGGCTAGCGGGGGATGAGCAGTTCTTC. It encodes CASSLAGLAGDEQFF.

The V gene is TRBV28, the J gene TRBJ1-1, with 7 bases lining up with TRBD1. V gave up 6 bases and J gave up 4 bases; unmatched junction bases: 11. Per germline, CDR1 MDHEN and CDR2 SYDVKM. The CDR3 is 15 amino acids. CDR3 nucleotide sequence: TGTGCCAGCAGCCACCGAAGGGGGCTGGTCACTGAAGCTTTCTTT. The encoded protein is CASSHRRGLVTEAFF.

The CDR3 sequence is CASRYSGPENQPQHF. The CDR3 DNA sequence: TGTGCCAGCAGGTATTCTGGGCCCGAAAATCAGCCCCAGCATTTT. This chain uses TRBV6-5 with TRBJ1-5; D remains unclear. Germline V gene sequence: CDR1 MNHEY, CDR2 SVGAGI. V lost 6 bases and J 4 bases, leaving 16 bases between the germline ends. This CDR3 contains 15 residues.

Concerning this clone itself: The junction departs from germline at one end; a sequencing error may be responsible. V is TRBV4-1 and J is TRBJ2-7, with 10 bases identical to TRBD1. Germline CDR1 MGHRA, CDR2 YSYEKL. The CDR3 is 14 residues long. The CDR3 DNA reads as TGCGCCAGCAGCCAAGGCCCGGGACAGGGGTTCCATGGGTTC. It specifies CASSQGPGQGFHGF.

The rearrangement uses TRBV7-2 and TRBJ1-4; unclear D gene. The CDR3 contains 14 residues. Deletions cut 1 base from V and 3 bases from J, with 6 bases between. Germline V gene lookup returns CDR1 SGHTA and CDR2 FQGNSA. This CDR3 reads CASSLDYANEKLFF. Written as DNA, the CDR3 is TGTGCCAGCAGCTTAGATTATGCTAATGAAAAACTGTTTTTT.

The genes are TRBV7-3 and TRBJ2-5, with 10 bases identical to TRBD2. Germline CDR1 SGHTA, CDR2 FQGTGA. V trimming: 3 bases; J trimming: 5 bases; junction bases outside the gene matches: 6. The CDR3 consists of 15 residues. In nucleotides, the CDR3 is TGTGCCAGCAGCTTGGCTAGCGGGAGTGGGGAGACCCAGTACTTC. Translated, it gives CASSLASGSGETQYF.

The gene calls are TRBV18 and TRBJ2-5, with D hard to call. Per germline, CDR1 KGHSH and CDR2 LQKENI. Trimming removed 5 bases from V and 2 bases from J, with 30 bases in between. The CDR3 contains 20 residues. In nucleotides, the CDR3 is TGTGCCAGCTCAGATCGCTGGTCGGAAAGAGTAGCATGGCAGCAAGAGACCCAGTACTTC. This gives the protein CASSDRWSERVAWQQETQYF.

This chain uses TRBV28 with TRBJ1-2; D is perhaps TRBD1 (6 bases). Germline-derived CDR1 and CDR2 are MDHEN and SYDVKM. Trimming removed 4 bases at V and 3 bases at J, with 24 bases between. The CDR3 covers 18 residues. DNA of the CDR3: TGTGCCAGCAGTTCGGGGAAGAGGGCAGGGGATTTTTACTATGGCTACACCTTC. Amino acids: CASSSGKRAGDFYYGYTF.

The chain links TRBV30 to TRBJ2-5; 11 bases map to TRBD2. Germline CDR1 and CDR2: GTSNPN and SVGIG (reference sequence). The V segment lost 1 base and the J segment 5 bases; nucleotides outside the gene matches: 12. This CDR3 has 17 residues. CDR3 region: CAWSGISGGAIRETQYF. The DNA of the CDR3 is TGTGCCTGGAGTGGGATTAGCGGGGGGGCAATACGCGAGACCCAGTACTTC.

The chain carries TRBV4-1 and TRBJ2-7; D unresolved. Germline lookup yields CDR1 MGHRA and CDR2 YSYEKL. Deletions cut 2 bases from V and 2 bases from J, with 10 bases between. The CDR3 consists of 14 residues. The CDR3 coding sequence is TGCGCCAGCAGCCAACTCCCTTACACCTACGAGCAGTACTTC. It translates to CASSQLPYTYEQYF.

As for this clone: Within the sample, other DNA sequences also encode this same CDR3. The V and J genes are TRBV11-2 and TRBJ2-1; the D is unclear. This CDR3 region has 11 residues. Trimming removed 1 base at V and 9 bases at J, with 4 bases between. Per the germline V gene, CDR1 is SGHAT and CDR2 is FQNNGV. CDR3 in DNA: TGTGCCAGCAGCTTAGGAGGTGAGCAGTTCTTC. It codes for CASSLGGEQFF.

The genes are TRBV5-6 and TRBJ1-5; D gene ambiguous. Germline V gene lookup returns CDR1 SGHDT and CDR2 YYEEEE. Trimming took 0 bases from V and 5 from J, leaving 9 bases between them. This CDR3 has 14 residues. The CDR3 reads CASSLGGSHQPQHF. The CDR3, as DNA: TGTGCCAGCAGCTTGGGAGGGTCCCATCAGCCCCAGCATTTT.

The J gene is TRBJ1-2, the V gene TRBV18; D is unresolved. CDR3 length: 13 residues. V gave up 4 bases and J gave up 2 bases, with 8 bases separating them. The germline gives CDR1 KGHSH, CDR2 LQKENI. The CDR3 is CASSLSGNYGYTF. As DNA, the CDR3 is TGTGCCAGCTCACTGAGCGGGAACTATGGCTACACCTTC.

The chain employs TRBV5-1 and TRBJ2-5; 13 nucleotides align to TRBD2. Germline CDR1 and CDR2: SGHRS and YFSETQ. Trimming at V came to 4 bases and at J to 4 bases, leaving 7 bases not matched to a gene. This CDR3 contains 16 residues. In DNA, the CDR3 is TGCGCCAGCAGCGGCACTAGCGGGGGGGCCCCAGAGACCCAGTACTTC. Its protein product is CASSGTSGGAPETQYF.

On this clone itself: One end of the junction is discordant with germline, which a read error may explain. V is TRBV30 and J is TRBJ2-7, with D possibly being TRBD2 (5 bases). CDR1 is GTSNPN, CDR2 SVGIG, per germline (reference sequence). The CDR3 runs 12 residues. The CDR3: CAWSVGRTSCFF. The CDR3 region has the DNA TGTGCCTGGAGTGTAGGTCGGACTTCTTGTTTCTTC. The complete variable domain, with remaining parts taken from reference TRBV30 and TRBJ2-7, reads SQTIHQWPATLVQPVGSPLSLECTVEGTSNPNLYWYRQAAGRGLQLLFYSVGIGQISSEVPQNLSASRPQDRQFILSSKKLLLSDSGFYLCAWSVGRTSCFFGPGTRLTVT.

The V call is TRBV30, the J call TRBJ2-3; D remains ambiguous. The germline V gene encodes CDR1 GTSNPN and CDR2 SVGIG (reference sequence). The CDR3 covers 11 residues. The V gene lost 8 bases and the J gene lost 4 bases, with 10 bases spanning the gap. CDR3 nucleotides: TGTGCCACTTCCTCGTCAGATACGCAGTATTTT. Its translation: CATSSSDTQYF.

This chain connects TRBV25-1 to TRBJ1-1, with D perhaps TRBD1 (5 bases). V was cut by 8 bases and J by 7 bases, with 8 bases left in between. The CDR3 is 10 amino acids. CDR1 and CDR2 from the germline V gene are MGHDK and SYGVNS. The CDR3 loop reads CASGGFEAFF. DNA for the CDR3: TGTGCCAGCGGGGGGTTTGAAGCTTTCTTT.

This chain links TRBV2 with TRBJ1-1; D might be TRBD1 (5 bases). CDR1 is SNHLY, CDR2 FYNNEI, per germline. Trimming stripped 7 bases from V and 4 bases from J, with 13 bases between. This CDR3 region has 13 residues. The CDR3 nucleotides are TGTGCCAGCACCCTCGCGGGGGGCACTGAAGCTTTCTTT. Translating gives CASTLAGGTEAFF.